The 19 T cell receptor beta chains reported below all come from one sample, sequenced in a study of T cell responses to AZD1222 COVID-19 vaccine. Generated by immunoSEQ multiplex PCR, the TCRdb table keeps only in-frame clones and is missing some. The sample consists of around 160,000 clones, roughly 88% of them appearing once. The sequenced sample was peripheral blood, obtained on day 0 of AZD1222 vaccination. These TCRs come from an adult in good health.

This clone has just one count. The gene calls are TRBV28 and TRBJ1-2; D unresolved. The germline V gene encodes CDR1 MDHEN and CDR2 SYDVKM. The V gene lost 10 bases and the J gene lost 4 bases, with 10 bases spanning the gap. This CDR3 region has 11 residues. DNA of the CDR3: TGTGCCACCGGAAGAATCTATGGCTACACCTTC. Translating it yields CATGRIYGYTF.

The chain carries TRBV9 and TRBJ1-2; 9 bases are shared with TRBD1. The CDR3 is 15 residues long. V shed 4 bases, J shed 2 bases, and the junction held 6 bases outside the gene matches. Germline V gene lookup returns CDR1 SGDLS and CDR2 YYNGEE. This CDR3 is CASSSRTGENYGYTF. CDR3 bases: TGTGCCAGCAGCTCCCGGACAGGGGAGAACTATGGCTACACCTTC.

The rearrangement links TRBV4-2 to TRBJ2-3; TRBD2 aligns across 8 bases. Germline lookup yields CDR1 LGHNA and CDR2 YNFKEQ. The CDR3 covers 16 residues. With V trimmed by 4 bases and J by 5 bases, 11 bases remained unmatched. CDR3 DNA: TGTGCCAGCAGCCCGGGGGAGCGGGGGCGTAGAGATACGCAGTATTTT. It is translated as CASSPGERGRRDTQYF.

The chain links TRBV27 to TRBJ2-2; D ambiguous. The CDR3 totals 12 residues. Trimming took off 4 bases at V and 6 bases at J, with 6 bases between the two ends. Germline loops: CDR1 MNHEY, CDR2 SMNVEV (reference sequence). This CDR3 reads CASSSPPGELFF. CDR3 in DNA: TGTGCCAGCAGTTCCCCCCCCGGGGAGCTGTTTTTT.

This rearrangement joins TRBV12-3 or TRBV12-4 to TRBJ2-1; D remains unclear. The CDR3 sequence is 10 residues long. The V end was cut by 5 bases, the J end by 10 bases, with 6 bases between. The CDR3 here is CASSLQEQFF. The CDR3 DNA follows: TGTGCCAGCAGTCTCCAAGAGCAGTTCTTC.

The chain links TRBV5-1 to TRBJ2-2; 7 bases match TRBD1. The CDR3 consists of 15 residues. The germline CDR1 and CDR2 sequences are SGHRS and YFSETQ. V shed 1 base, J shed 4 bases, and the junction held 4 bases outside the gene matches. CDR3 DNA: TGCGCCAGCAGCTTGACAGGGGCGGGCACCGGGGAGCTGTTTTTT. Amino acid sequence: CASSLTGAGTGELFF.

This clone was detected a few times. This chain links TRBV18 with TRBJ2-1, with 12 bases fitting TRBD2. Germline trimming cut 0 bases from V and 5 bases from J; bases unmatched to any gene: 2. This CDR3 has 16 amino acids. The germline V gene has CDR1 KGHSH and CDR2 LQKENI. CDR3 sequence (DNA): TGTGCCAGCTCACCACCGACTAGCGGGGGCAACAATGAGCAGTTCTTC. Translated: CASSPPTSGGNNEQFF.

The V gene is TRBV19, the J gene TRBJ2-3; D possibly corresponds to TRBD1 (6 bases). Germline CDR1 is LNHDA and CDR2 is SQIVND (reference sequence). There are 14 residues in the CDR3. Trimming cost V 9 bases and J 3 bases, with 16 bases left between them. The DNA of the CDR3 is TGTGCCAGGGGTGGGGGCCGCGGAACAGATACGCAGTATTTT. The encoded protein is CARGGGRGTDTQYF.

The CDR3 bases are TGTGCCAGCAGAGAAACCGTGACAGGGTTGTATCAGCCCCAGCATTTT. Amino acids: CASRETVTGLYQPQHF. V and J are TRBV6-1 and TRBJ1-5; 7 bases are a match to TRBD1. The CDR3 covers 16 residues. The ends lost 6 bases at V and 5 bases at J; junction bases unmatched: 13. CDR1 and CDR2 from the germline V gene are MNHNS and SASEGT.

The rearrangement uses TRBV7-7 and TRBJ2-2, with 10 bases matching TRBD1. Per germline, CDR1 SSHAT and CDR2 FNYEAQ (reference sequence). The CDR3 sequence is 15 residues long. V was pared by 5 bases and J by 4 bases, with 4 bases of the junction left unmatched. CDR3 DNA: TGTGCCAGCAGCCCGGACAGGGGGAGCACCGGGGAGCTGTTTTTT. Translated: CASSPDRGSTGELFF.

The V call is TRBV18, the J call TRBJ1-2; possibly TRBD1 for D (6 bases). The CDR3 has 15 amino acids. Trimming shortened V by 3 bases and J by 5 bases, and 16 bases separated the two germline ends. Germline V lookup: CDR1 KGHSH, CDR2 LQKENI. The CDR3: CASSPLVAGEYGYTF. The CDR3 nucleotides are TGTGCCAGCTCACCCCTTGTTGCAGGGGAATATGGCTACACCTTC.

The chain has TRBV4-2 and TRBJ2-7; 10 nucleotides match TRBD2. The CDR3 loop spans 15 amino acids. J was trimmed by 6 bases and V by 3 bases; bases with no gene match: 8. In germline, CDR1 is LGHNA, CDR2 YNFKEQ. CDR3 bases: TGTGCCAGCAGCCAGTATAGCGGGGGGAGAGTCGAGCAGTACTTC. It yields the protein CASSQYSGGRVEQYF.

The genes are TRBV28 and TRBJ1-5; 7 bases align to TRBD1. From germline, CDR1 is MDHEN and CDR2 SYDVKM. This CDR3 has 14 residues. V lost 10 bases, J lost 1 base, and 7 bases stayed unmatched. This chain's CDR3 is CAIRGGKSNQPQHF. In DNA form, the CDR3 reads TGTGCCATCCGAGGGGGCAAAAGCAATCAGCCCCAGCATTTT.

This rearrangement joins TRBV6-6 to TRBJ1-2; D is perhaps TRBD1 (6 bases). Germline loops: CDR1 MNHNY, CDR2 SVGAGI (reference sequence). The CDR3 totals 15 residues. V shed 7 bases and J shed 2 bases, with 17 bases lying between them. For the CDR3, the DNA is TGTGCCAGCACACGCGGGACTACAGGGAACTATGGCTACACCTTC. This translates into CASTRGTTGNYGYTF.

A single count supports this clone. This CDR3 fails to terminate in the conserved phenylalanine or tryptophan, so it likely reflects a read error. The limits of the CDR3 on the DNA are not certain, so only TCRdb's listed CDR3 is given. This chain uses TRBV24-1 with TRBJ1-4. Germline CDR1 and CDR2: KGHDR and SFDVKD. The CDR3 length is 15 residues, termini included. The CDR3 loop is CATSDSTTGGGTGPV.

V usage is TRBV6-4 and J usage is TRBJ2-3; 8 bases align to TRBD1. Germline values: CDR1 MRHNA, CDR2 SNTAGT. The CDR3 consists of 15 residues. The V gene end was trimmed by 0 bases and the J gene end by 5 bases; junction bases not matched to a gene: 4. The CDR3 loop reads CASSDSTTGVDTQYF. CDR3 coding DNA: TGTGCCAGCAGTGACTCTACGACAGGGGTAGATACGCAGTATTTT.

V usage is TRBV18 and J usage is TRBJ1-1; D might be TRBD1 (6 bases). Germline loops: CDR1 KGHSH, CDR2 LQKENI. The CDR3 is made up of 13 amino acids. The V end was cut by 4 bases, the J end by 1 base, with 7 bases between. The CDR3 sequence is CASSRDKNTEAFF. The CDR3 bases are TGTGCCAGCTCACGGGACAAGAACACTGAAGCTTTCTTT.

This chain connects TRBV12-3 or TRBV12-4 to TRBJ1-1; the D is unclear. V was pared by 5 bases and J by 0 bases, with 7 bases between. This CDR3 is built from 13 residues. As DNA, the CDR3 is TGTGCCAGCAGTATCTTTATGAACACTGAAGCTTTCTTT. It translates to CASSIFMNTEAFF.

V gene TRBV28 combines with J gene TRBJ1-1, with D possibly matching TRBD1 (5 bases). This CDR3 is 14 amino acids long. Looked up from germline, CDR1 is MDHEN and CDR2 is SYDVKM. The V gene lost 7 bases and the J gene lost 4 bases, with 16 bases spanning the gap. For the CDR3, the DNA is TGTGCCAGCAACGCCGGGACTGGGGCCACTGAAGCTTTCTTT. Encoded protein: CASNAGTGATEAFF.